This T cell receptor (beta chain) was sequenced in a study of blood T cells in healthy people across ages. Overall study results and limits: Conclusively comparing naive with antigen-experienced cells was impossible with unsorted PBMCs.

A word on this clonotype: Its specificity is unknown.

The CDR3 is made up of 13 amino acids. V dropped 2 bases and J dropped 5 bases, with 10 bases sitting between them. Germline V lookup: CDR1 SNHLY, CDR2 FYNNEI. Through a sample-barcoded 5' primer and a J-beta primer mix, a second PCR was run for about 7 to 12 cycles. TCRdb independently ran MiXCR on the 5' RACE reads; one entry per CDR3 protein. The table records around 620,000 distinct CDR3 sequences, 25% to 30% of them present only once. Sample donors were healthy Caucasian individuals that came from Russia, aged roughly 6 to 95. Sequenced sample: blood. This receptor was identified in a woman aged 70-85 years in good health. The chain recombines TRBV2 with TRBJ2-7; D uncertain. Here the CDR3 reads CASSENLSNEQYF. The CDR3 DNA sequence: TGTGCCAGCAGTGAAAATTTGAGTAACGAGCAGTACTTC.